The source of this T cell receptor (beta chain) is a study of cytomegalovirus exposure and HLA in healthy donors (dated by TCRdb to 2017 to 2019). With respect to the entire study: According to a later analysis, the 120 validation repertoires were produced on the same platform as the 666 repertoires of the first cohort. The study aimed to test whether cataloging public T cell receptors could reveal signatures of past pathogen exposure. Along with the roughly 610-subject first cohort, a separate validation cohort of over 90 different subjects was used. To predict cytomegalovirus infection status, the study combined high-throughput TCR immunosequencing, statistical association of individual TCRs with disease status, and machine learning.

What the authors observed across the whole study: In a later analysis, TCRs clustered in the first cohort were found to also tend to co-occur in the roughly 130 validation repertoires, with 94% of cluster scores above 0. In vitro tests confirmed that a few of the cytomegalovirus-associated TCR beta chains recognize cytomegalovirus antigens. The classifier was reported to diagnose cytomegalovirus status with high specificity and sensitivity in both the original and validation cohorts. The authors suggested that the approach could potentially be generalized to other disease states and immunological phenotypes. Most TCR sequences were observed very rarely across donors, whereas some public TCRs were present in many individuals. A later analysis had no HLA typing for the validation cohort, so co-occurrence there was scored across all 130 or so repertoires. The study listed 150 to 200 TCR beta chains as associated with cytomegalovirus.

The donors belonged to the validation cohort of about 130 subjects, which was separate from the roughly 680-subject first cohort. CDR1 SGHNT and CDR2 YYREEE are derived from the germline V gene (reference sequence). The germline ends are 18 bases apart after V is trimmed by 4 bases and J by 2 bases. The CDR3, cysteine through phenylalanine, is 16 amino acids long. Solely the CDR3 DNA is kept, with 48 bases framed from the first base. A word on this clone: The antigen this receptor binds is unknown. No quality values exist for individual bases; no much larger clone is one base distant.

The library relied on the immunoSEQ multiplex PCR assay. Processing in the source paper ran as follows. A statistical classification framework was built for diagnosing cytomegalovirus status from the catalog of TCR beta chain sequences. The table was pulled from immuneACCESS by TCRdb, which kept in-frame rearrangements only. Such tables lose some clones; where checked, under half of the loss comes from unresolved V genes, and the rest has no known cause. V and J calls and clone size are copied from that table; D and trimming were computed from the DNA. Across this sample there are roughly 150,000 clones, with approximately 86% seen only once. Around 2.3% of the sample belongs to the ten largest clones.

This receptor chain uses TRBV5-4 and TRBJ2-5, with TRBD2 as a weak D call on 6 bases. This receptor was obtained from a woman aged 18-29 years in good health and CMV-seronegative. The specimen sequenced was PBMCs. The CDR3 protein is CASSPGRGGPQETQYF. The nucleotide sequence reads TGTGCCAGCAGCCCGGGGCGGGGCGGGCCTCAAGAGACCCAGTACTTC.